Listed below are T cell receptor beta chains from one sample, sequenced in a study of shared clonotypes between healthy human individuals. Data came from immunoSEQ multiplex PCR; TCRdb stores just in-frame clones and leaves some out. Of hundreds of thousands of clones in the sample, approximately 96% are singletons; the top ten hold 0.095% to 0.13%. The sequenced sample was naive CD8+ T cells sorted from blood. The receptors originated from a woman aged 30 to 39 in good health. The CDR3 runs from the conserved cysteine through the conserved F or W. Fields, in order: clone size, D gene, J gene, V gene, CDR3 protein, CDR3 DNA. A D gene is named only where the DNA matches it firmly. Expanded clones get a size class; other rows say once, few or many, or leave the size out.

>NA|NA|TRBJ2-7|TRBV9
CASSVAGWTSDEQYF
TGTGCCAGCAGCGTAGCAGGGTGGACGAGCGACGAGCAGTACTTC
>NA|TRBD2|TRBJ2-7|TRBV19
CASRIASGSYEQYF
TGTGCCAGTAGAATTGCTAGCGGGAGTTACGAGCAGTACTTC
>NA|NA|TRBJ1-1|TRBV7-9
CASTYGGGGTEAFF
TGTGCCAGCACCTATGGGGGAGGGGGCACTGAAGCTTTCTTT
>NA|NA|TRBJ2-1|TRBV10-3
CAISESSQSYNEQFF
TGTGCCATCAGTGAGTCGAGCCAGTCCTACAATGAGCAGTTCTTC
>NA|TRBD1|TRBJ2-6|TRBV25-1
CASSAGQATSGANVLTF
TGTGCCAGCAGTGCGGGACAGGCAACCTCTGGGGCCAACGTCCTGACTTTC
>NA|TRBD1|TRBJ2-7|TRBV11-2
CASSLGRGTGNYEQYF
TGTGCCAGCAGCCTGGGACGCGGGACAGGGAACTACGAGCAGTACTTC
>NA|TRBD1|TRBJ1-1|TRBV7-6
CASSLVLGQPSRAFF
TGTGCCAGCAGCTTAGTTCTGGGACAGCCGTCGAGAGCTTTCTTT
>NA|TRBD1|TRBJ2-7|TRBV7-8
CASSLALTGSYEQYF
TGTGCCAGCAGCTTAGCTTTGACAGGGAGCTACGAGCAGTACTTC
>NA|TRBD2|TRBJ2-3|TRBV11-2
CASSLVRGRNTDTQYF
TGTGCCAGCAGCTTAGTCCGCGGGAGAAACACAGATACGCAGTATTTT
>NA|NA|TRBJ2-1|TRBV13
CASSFLASSRGEQFF
TGTGCCAGCAGCTTCCTAGCCTCTTCCCGAGGTGAGCAGTTCTTC
>NA|TRBD2|TRBJ2-7|TRBV7-9
CASSPPSGSVRTEQYF
TGTGCCAGCAGCCCCCCTAGCGGGAGCGTAAGAACGGAGCAGTACTTC
>NA|NA|TRBJ2-3|TRBV4-1
CASSSDRAGDTQYF
TGCGCCAGCAGCTCCGACAGGGCGGGGGATACGCAGTATTTT
>NA|NA|TRBJ2-5|TRBV11-1
CASSLVRGREGETQYF
TGTGCCAGCAGCTTAGTCAGGGGCAGGGAGGGAGAGACCCAGTACTTC
>NA|NA|TRBJ2-7|TRBV7-9
CASSSGLYSFVGEQYF
TGTGCCAGCAGCAGTGGACTATACTCGTTCGTTGGAGAGCAGTACTTC
>NA|NA|TRBJ2-7|TRBV6-5
CASSYGSGSYEQYF
TGTGCCAGCAGTTACGGATCGGGCTCCTACGAGCAGTACTTC
>once|NA|TRBJ1-1|TRBV5-6
CASSFDGQRNTEAFF
TGTGCCAGCAGCTTTGATGGACAGAGGAACACTGAAGCTTTCTTT
>NA|TRBD2|TRBJ2-1|TRBV6-5
CASSPSGGEINEQFF
TGTGCCAGCAGCCCCTCCGGGGGGGAAATCAATGAGCAGTTCTTC
>NA|NA|TRBJ1-5|TRBV2
CASSESRVESNQPQHF
TGTGCCAGCAGTGAGAGCCGTGTCGAGAGCAATCAGCCCCAGCATTTT
>NA|NA|TRBJ1-5|TRBV7-8
CASSTQVSQPQHF
TGTGCCAGCAGCACCCAGGTTTCCCAGCCCCAGCATTTT
>NA|NA|TRBJ1-2|TRBV30
CAWSPGPYYGYTF
TGTGCCTGGAGTCCCGGCCCCTACTATGGCTACACCTTC
>NA|NA|TRBJ1-1|TRBV7-6
CASSSGPNTEAFF
TGTGCCAGCAGCTCGGGCCCCAACACTGAAGCTTTCTTT
>NA|NA|TRBJ2-7|TRBV27
CASSLDAGVGEQYF
TGTGCCAGCAGTTTAGATGCAGGGGTCGGCGAGCAGTACTTC
>NA|NA|TRBJ2-7|TRBV2
CASSEGAAGSYEQYF
TGTGCCAGCAGTGAAGGAGCCGCTGGCTCCTACGAGCAGTACTTC
>NA|TRBD1|TRBJ2-7|TRBV13
CASSLGRGQGYEQYF
TGTGCCAGCAGCTTAGGACGGGGACAGGGATACGAGCAGTACTTC
>NA|NA|TRBJ2-3|TRBV9
CASSVERATDTQYF
TGTGCCAGCAGCGTAGAGCGAGCCACAGATACGCAGTATTTT
>few|NA|TRBJ1-5|TRBV30
CAWGGSGYQPQHF
TGTGCCTGGGGTGGGTCCGGGTATCAGCCCCAGCATTTT
>NA|TRBD1|TRBJ1-1|TRBV28
CASRTPGTGAYTEAFF
TGTGCCAGCAGAACCCCCGGGACAGGGGCGTACACTGAAGCTTTCTTT
>NA|NA|TRBJ1-1|TRBV6-5
CASSYIRGGTEAFF
TGTGCCAGCAGTTACATCAGGGGAGGCACTGAAGCTTTCTTT
>NA|NA|TRBJ2-6|TRBV7-6
CASSLAQGLYSGANVLTF
TGTGCCAGCAGCTTAGCGCAGGGCCTCTACTCTGGGGCCAACGTCCTGACTTTC
>NA|TRBD1|TRBJ2-7|TRBV6-6
CASTSGTGRFYEQYF
TGTGCCAGCACTTCCGGGACAGGGAGATTTTACGAGCAGTACTTC
>NA|NA|TRBJ1-1|TRBV14
CASSQEHDLNTEAFF
TGTGCCAGCAGCCAAGAACACGACCTGAACACTGAAGCTTTCTTT
>once|NA|TRBJ2-1|TRBV19
CASSRVGQIRGNEQFF
TGTGCCAGTAGTAGGGTAGGACAGATCCGGGGCAATGAGCAGTTCTTC